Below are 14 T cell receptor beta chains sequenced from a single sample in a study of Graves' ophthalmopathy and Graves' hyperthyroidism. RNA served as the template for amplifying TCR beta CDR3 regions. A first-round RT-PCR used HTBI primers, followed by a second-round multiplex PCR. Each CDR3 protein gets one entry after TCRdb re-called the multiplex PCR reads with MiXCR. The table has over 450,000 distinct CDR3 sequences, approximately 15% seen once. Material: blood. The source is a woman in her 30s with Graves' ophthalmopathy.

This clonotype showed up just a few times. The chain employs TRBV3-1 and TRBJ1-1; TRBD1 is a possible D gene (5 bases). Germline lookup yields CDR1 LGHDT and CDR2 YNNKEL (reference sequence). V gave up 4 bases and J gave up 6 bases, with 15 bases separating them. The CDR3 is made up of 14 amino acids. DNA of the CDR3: TGTGCCAGCAGCCGGTTGGACACGGGCTCTGAAGCTTTCTTT. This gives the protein CASSRLDTGSEAFF.

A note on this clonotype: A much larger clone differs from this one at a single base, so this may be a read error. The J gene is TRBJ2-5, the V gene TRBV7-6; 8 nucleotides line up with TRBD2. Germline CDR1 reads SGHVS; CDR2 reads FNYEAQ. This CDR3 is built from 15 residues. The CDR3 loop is CASSLDPGAGETQCF. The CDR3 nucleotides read TGTGCCAGCAGCTTAGATCCGGGAGCGGGAGAGACCCAGTGCTTC.

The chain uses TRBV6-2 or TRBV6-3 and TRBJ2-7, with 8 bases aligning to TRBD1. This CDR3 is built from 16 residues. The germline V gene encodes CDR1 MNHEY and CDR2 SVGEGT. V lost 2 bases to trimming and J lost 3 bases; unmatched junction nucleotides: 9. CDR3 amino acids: CASSYAGTGPVYEQYF. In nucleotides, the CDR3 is TGTGCCAGCAGTTACGCCGGGACAGGACCAGTCTACGAGCAGTACTTC.

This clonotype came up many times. This CDR3 is CASSSSGQSSYNSPLHF. CDR3 sequence (DNA): TGTGCCAGCAGTTCTTCAGGACAGAGCTCCTATAATTCACCCCTCCACTTT. The gene calls are TRBV6-5 and TRBJ1-6; perhaps TRBD1 as D (6 bases). V lost 4 bases to trimming and J lost 0 bases, with 13 bases between them. This CDR3 comprises 17 residues. The germline gives CDR1 MNHEY, CDR2 SVGAGI.

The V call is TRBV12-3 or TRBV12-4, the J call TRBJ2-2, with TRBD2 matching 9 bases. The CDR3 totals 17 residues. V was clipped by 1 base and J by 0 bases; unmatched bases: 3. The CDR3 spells CASSLGLAGPNTGELFF. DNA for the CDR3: TGTGCCAGCAGTTTAGGGCTAGCGGGGCCGAACACCGGGGAGCTGTTTTTT.

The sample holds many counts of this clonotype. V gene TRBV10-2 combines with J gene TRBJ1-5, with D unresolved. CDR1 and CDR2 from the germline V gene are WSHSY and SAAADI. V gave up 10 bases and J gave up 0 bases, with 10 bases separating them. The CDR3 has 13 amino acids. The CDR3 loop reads CATSAYSNQPQHF. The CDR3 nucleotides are TGCGCCACCTCGGCCTATAGCAATCAGCCCCAGCATTTT.

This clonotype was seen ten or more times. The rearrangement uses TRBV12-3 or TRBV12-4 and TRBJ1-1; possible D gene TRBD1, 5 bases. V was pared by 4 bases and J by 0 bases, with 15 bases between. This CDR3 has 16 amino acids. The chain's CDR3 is CASSSQGRSMNTEAFF. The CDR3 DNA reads TGTGCCAGCAGTTCCCAGGGACGTTCGATGAACACTGAAGCTTTCTTT.

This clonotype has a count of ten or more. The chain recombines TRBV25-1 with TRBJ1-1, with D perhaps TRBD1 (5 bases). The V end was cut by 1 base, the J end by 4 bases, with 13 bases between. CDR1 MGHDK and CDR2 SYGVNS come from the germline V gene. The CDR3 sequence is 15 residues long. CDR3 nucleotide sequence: TGTGCCAGCAGTGAATTTGGCAGGGCGGGCACTGAAGCTTTCTTT. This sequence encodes CASSEFGRAGTEAFF.

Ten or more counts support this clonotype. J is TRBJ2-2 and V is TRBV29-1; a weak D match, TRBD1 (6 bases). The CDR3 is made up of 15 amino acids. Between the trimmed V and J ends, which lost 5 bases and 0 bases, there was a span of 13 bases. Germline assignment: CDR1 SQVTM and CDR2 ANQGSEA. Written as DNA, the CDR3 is TGCAGCGTTCGAGCGACAGGAGCGAACACCGGGGAGCTGTTTTTT. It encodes CSVRATGANTGELFF.

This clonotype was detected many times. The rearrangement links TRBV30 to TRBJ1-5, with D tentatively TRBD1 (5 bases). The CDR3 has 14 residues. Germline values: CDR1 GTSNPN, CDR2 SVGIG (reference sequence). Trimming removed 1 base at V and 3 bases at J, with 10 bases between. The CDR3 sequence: CAWSGGSSNQPQHF. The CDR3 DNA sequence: TGTGCCTGGAGTGGGGGGTCGTCCAATCAGCCCCAGCATTTT.

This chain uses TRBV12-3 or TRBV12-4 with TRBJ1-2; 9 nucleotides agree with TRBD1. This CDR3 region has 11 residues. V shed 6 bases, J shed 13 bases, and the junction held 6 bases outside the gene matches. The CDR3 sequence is CASRDRGAFTF. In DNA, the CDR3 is TGTGCCAGCAGGGACAGGGGTGCTTTCACCTTC.

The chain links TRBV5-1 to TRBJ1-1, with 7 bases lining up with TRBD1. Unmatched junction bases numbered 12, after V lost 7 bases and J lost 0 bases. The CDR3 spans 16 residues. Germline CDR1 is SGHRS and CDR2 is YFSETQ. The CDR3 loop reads CASLGTARGLNTEAFF. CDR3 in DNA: TGCGCCAGCTTGGGGACAGCGAGGGGGTTGAACACTGAAGCTTTCTTT.

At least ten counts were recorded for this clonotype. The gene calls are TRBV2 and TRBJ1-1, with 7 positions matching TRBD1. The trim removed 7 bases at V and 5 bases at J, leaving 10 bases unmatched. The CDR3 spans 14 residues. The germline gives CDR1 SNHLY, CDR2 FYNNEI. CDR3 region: CASITRDSGTEAFF. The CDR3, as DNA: TGTGCCAGCATTACAAGGGACAGCGGTACTGAAGCTTTCTTT.

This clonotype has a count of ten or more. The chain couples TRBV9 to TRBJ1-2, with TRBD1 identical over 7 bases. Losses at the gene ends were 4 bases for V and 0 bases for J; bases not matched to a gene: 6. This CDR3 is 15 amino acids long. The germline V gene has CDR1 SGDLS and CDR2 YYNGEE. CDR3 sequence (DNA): TGTGCCAGCAGCCCCTGGGACAGACCTAACTATGGCTACACCTTC. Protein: CASSPWDRPNYGYTF.